A selection of T cell receptor beta chains follows, all from one sample in a study of T cell responses to AZD1222 COVID-19 vaccine. This table comes from immunoSEQ multiplex PCR, and its TCRdb copy is limited to in-frame clones, with some not included. Of more than 85,000 clones in the sample, 82% are singletons; the top ten hold around 5%. Sample: peripheral blood, taken on day 0 of AZD1222 vaccination. The receptor source for this set is an adult in good health. The CDR3 runs from the conserved cysteine through the conserved F or W. The D gene is left open where the match is weak. A clone size is listed for some rows: how often the clone was seen (once, few, many), or a class if it is expanded.

D: NA
size: NA
V: TRBV7-9
J: TRBJ2-1
DNA: TGTGCCAGCAACCAACCCCATACAGGGAGCTCCTACAATGAGCAGTTCTTC
CDR3: CASNQPHTGSSYNEQFF

D: NA
size: NA
V: TRBV5-1
J: TRBJ1-1
DNA: TGCGCCAGCAGCTTGGAGGGGTTCACTGAAGCTTTCTTT
CDR3: CASSLEGFTEAFF

D: NA
size: NA
V: TRBV10-3
J: TRBJ1-3
DNA: TGTGCCATCAGTGAGTCGATACAGCCACTTAGCTCTGGAAACACCATATATTTT
CDR3: CAISESIQPLSSGNTIYF

D: TRBD1
size: NA
V: TRBV10-3
J: TRBJ1-4
DNA: TGTGCCATCAGTGAAGGGGGCCAGGAAAAACTGTTTTTT
CDR3: CAISEGGQEKLFF

D: NA
size: NA
V: TRBV24-1
J: TRBJ2-5
DNA: TGTGCCACCAGTGCCTACTGGGGGGTTGACCAAGAGACCCAGTACTTC
CDR3: CATSAYWGVDQETQYF

D: NA
size: NA
V: TRBV7-8
J: TRBJ2-1
DNA: TGTTTGTCGGGGGGCTTCAGCAATGAGCAGTTCTTC
CDR3: CLSGGFSNEQFF

D: NA
size: few
V: TRBV5-4
J: TRBJ1-2
DNA: TGTGCCAGCAGCAAGGACAGTTCCTATGGCTACACCTTC
CDR3: CASSKDSSYGYTF

D: NA
size: NA
V: TRBV10-3
J: TRBJ1-5
DNA: TGTGCCATCAGCGAGGTACAGGACGATCAGCCCCAGCATTTT
CDR3: CAISEVQDDQPQHF

D: NA
size: NA
V: TRBV13
J: TRBJ1-4
DNA: TGTGCCAGCAGTCGGGGGAATGAAAAACTGTTTTTT
CDR3: CASSRGNEKLFF

D: TRBD1
size: NA
V: TRBV4-1
J: TRBJ1-4
DNA: TGCGCCAGCAGCCATGCCGGGACAGGGGGTGAAAAACTGTTTTTT
CDR3: CASSHAGTGGEKLFF

D: NA
size: once
V: TRBV7-3
J: TRBJ1-1
DNA: TGTGCCAGCAGCTGGGGCAAGAACACTGAAGCTTTCTTT
CDR3: CASSWGKNTEAFF

D: NA
size: once
V: TRBV24-1
J: TRBJ2-3
DNA: TGTGCCACCAGCGAAGCCCGCAACACAGATACGCAGTATTTT
CDR3: CATSEARNTDTQYF

D: NA
size: NA
V: TRBV18
J: TRBJ1-4
DNA: TGTGCCAGCTCACCAGCCCGTACTGGAACCGATGAAAAACTGTTTTTT
CDR3: CASSPARTGTDEKLFF

D: NA
size: few
V: TRBV9
J: TRBJ2-1
DNA: TGTGCCAGCAGCGATCCTCCCGGTGAGCAGTTCTTC
CDR3: CASSDPPGEQFF

D: NA
size: NA
V: TRBV19
J: TRBJ1-1
DNA: TGTGCCAGTAGTCCACGAGGACTTGGGAACACTGAAGCTTTCTTT
CDR3: CASSPRGLGNTEAFF

D: NA
size: NA
V: TRBV6-6
J: TRBJ1-3
DNA: TGTGCCAGCACCAATCTTGGTGGAAACACCATATATTTT
CDR3: CASTNLGGNTIYF

D: TRBD1
size: NA
V: TRBV19
J: TRBJ1-5
DNA: TGTGCCAGTAGTGCCCGGACAGGGTATAGCCATGGCAATCAGCCCCAGCATTTT
CDR3: CASSARTGYSHGNQPQHF

D: NA
size: NA
V: TRBV7-8
J: TRBJ1-3
DNA: TGTGCCAGCAGCTTTGGGGCTGGAAACACCATATATTTT
CDR3: CASSFGAGNTIYF

D: NA
size: medium-sized
V: TRBV5-8
J: TRBJ1-5
DNA: TGTGCCAGCAGCTTGGTTCGGGCCTATAGCAATCAGCCCCAGCATTTT
CDR3: CASSLVRAYSNQPQHF

D: NA
size: NA
V: TRBV12-5
J: TRBJ1-6
DNA: TGTGCTAGTGGTTTCGAGGGTGTGGATAATTCACCCCTCCACTTT
CDR3: CASGFEGVDNSPLHF

D: NA
size: NA
V: TRBV7-2
J: TRBJ1-2
DNA: TGTGCCAGCAGCTTAAACCCCGGACGGGGGGATGGCTACACCTTC
CDR3: CASSLNPGRGDGYTF

D: NA
size: few
V: TRBV5-6
J: TRBJ1-4
DNA: TGTGCCAGCAGCTTAGGTCCACCGGGGACGGTTAATGAAAAACTGTTTTTT
CDR3: CASSLGPPGTVNEKLFF

D: TRBD1
size: NA
V: TRBV27
J: TRBJ1-2
DNA: TGTGCCAGCAGTTCGGGGGGACAGGGAATTCGTGGCTACACCTTC
CDR3: CASSSGGQGIRGYTF

D: NA
size: NA
V: TRBV19
J: TRBJ1-2
DNA: TGTGCCAGTACTCCCCCGACAGCCTATGGCTACACCTTC
CDR3: CASTPPTAYGYTF

D: TRBD1
size: NA
V: TRBV7-9
J: TRBJ1-1
DNA: TGTGCCAGCAGCTTAGGGCAGGGGGCTAACACTGAAGCTTTCTTT
CDR3: CASSLGQGANTEAFF

D: NA
size: few
V: TRBV5-1
J: TRBJ2-3
DNA: TGCGCCAGCAGCCTACCCGGGGCAGATACGCAGTATTTT
CDR3: CASSLPGADTQYF

D: TRBD1
size: few
V: TRBV29-1
J: TRBJ1-2
DNA: TGCAGCGCCGACCTACAGGGGGCCTCGCACTATGGCTACACCTTC
CDR3: CSADLQGASHYGYTF

D: NA
size: NA
V: TRBV7-2
J: TRBJ2-1
DNA: TGTGCCAGCAGCTTAGAAGGTAATGAGCAGTTCTTC
CDR3: CASSLEGNEQFF

D: NA
size: NA
V: TRBV7-2
J: TRBJ1-5
DNA: TGTGCCAGCAGCCTCACAGGGAATAGCAATCAGCCCCAGCATTTT
CDR3: CASSLTGNSNQPQHF

D: TRBD2
size: NA
V: TRBV6-4
J: TRBJ2-3
DNA: TGTGCCACCAAAGGACTAGCAGAGACAGATACGCAGTATTTT
CDR3: CATKGLAETDTQYF

D: NA
size: NA
V: TRBV4-3
J: TRBJ1-4
DNA: TGCGCCAGCAGCCAGGGGGATGGGATGGGAAAACTGTTTTTT
CDR3: CASSQGDGMGKLFF

D: NA
size: NA
V: TRBV4-2
J: TRBJ2-7
DNA: TGTGCCAGCAGCCAAGACAGGTATGGGAACGAGCAGTACTTC
CDR3: CASSQDRYGNEQYF

D: NA
size: NA
V: TRBV10-1
J: TRBJ2-7
DNA: TGCGCCAGCAGTGGTCCTCCAGGGTCTTCAAGCTCCTACGAGCAGTACTTC
CDR3: CASSGPPGSSSSYEQYF

D: TRBD1
size: NA
V: TRBV6-2/TRBV6-3
J: TRBJ2-3
DNA: TGTGCCAGCAGTTATGCGGGACAGGTCACAGATACGCAGTATTTT
CDR3: CASSYAGQVTDTQYF

D: NA
size: NA
V: TRBV11-2
J: TRBJ1-1
DNA: TGTGCCAGCAGCTTTAGATGGGGCACTGAAGCTTTCTTT
CDR3: CASSFRWGTEAFF

D: TRBD1
size: NA
V: TRBV2
J: TRBJ1-1
DNA: TGTGCCAGCATAAAGGACAGGGTTTACACTGAAGCTTTCTTT
CDR3: CASIKDRVYTEAFF

D: NA
size: few
V: TRBV24-1
J: TRBJ2-5
DNA: TGTGCCACCAGTGGTCCCTTGTTGAACTTC
CDR3: CATSGPLLNF

D: NA
size: NA
V: TRBV7-4
J: TRBJ1-5
DNA: TGTGCCGGCCCCCGGGAAAGGGAAAGGGGTAATGGCAATCAGCCCCAGCATTTT
CDR3: CAGPRERERGNGNQPQHF

D: NA
size: NA
V: TRBV4-3
J: TRBJ1-4
DNA: TGCGCCAGCAGCCCCAGTCTCGGGGGTATCGGAAAACTGTTTTTT
CDR3: CASSPSLGGIGKLFF

D: NA
size: NA
V: TRBV5-6
J: TRBJ1-3
DNA: TGTGCCAGCAGCCCGACACCGCGCTCTGGAAACACCATATATTTT
CDR3: CASSPTPRSGNTIYF

D: TRBD1
size: NA
V: TRBV19
J: TRBJ1-1
DNA: TGTGCCAGTAGTCTCCGGACAGGAAGGAACACTGAAGCTTTCTTT
CDR3: CASSLRTGRNTEAFF

D: TRBD1
size: NA
V: TRBV6-5
J: TRBJ1-6
DNA: TGTGCCGGACGACAGGGTTCTAATTCACCCCTCCACTTT
CDR3: CAGRQGSNSPLHF

D: NA
size: NA
V: TRBV11-2
J: TRBJ2-1
DNA: TGTGCCAGCAGCCCACGGATGCAGGGGACCAATGAGCAGTTCTTC
CDR3: CASSPRMQGTNEQFF

D: TRBD1
size: NA
V: TRBV9
J: TRBJ1-2
DNA: TGTGCCAGCAGCGTAGGGACAGGGGCCCCCTATGGCTACACCTTC
CDR3: CASSVGTGAPYGYTF

D: NA
size: NA
V: TRBV7-6
J: TRBJ2-1
DNA: TGTGCCAGCAGCTTACAGGGGAATGAGCAGTTCTTC
CDR3: CASSLQGNEQFF

D: NA
size: NA
V: TRBV7-3
J: TRBJ2-3
DNA: TGTGCCAGCAGCCTAACGGGGGGCGCGGGCACAGATACGCAGTATTTT
CDR3: CASSLTGGAGTDTQYF

D: TRBD1
size: NA
V: TRBV6-2/TRBV6-3
J: TRBJ1-6
DNA: TGTGCCAGCAGTTACTCGAGTGGACAGGGGGGCTCACCCCTCCACTTT
CDR3: CASSYSSGQGGSPLHF

D: NA
size: NA
V: TRBV7-9
J: TRBJ1-1
DNA: TGTGCCAGCAGCTTGTGGGAGGGTACTGAAGCTTTCTTT
CDR3: CASSLWEGTEAFF

D: NA
size: many
V: TRBV6-5
J: TRBJ2-3
DNA: TGTGCCAGCAGTTACCTAACTGGCGGGGAGCAGTATTTT
CDR3: CASSYLTGGEQYF

D: NA
size: NA
V: TRBV18
J: TRBJ1-2
DNA: TGTGCCAGCTCTCCCCTCGGGCGGGGGTCTGATGGCTACACCTTC
CDR3: CASSPLGRGSDGYTF

D: TRBD1
size: NA
V: TRBV7-2
J: TRBJ2-5
DNA: TGTGCCAGCAGCCCCCGGACAGGGGAGGATTGGGAGCAGTACTTC
CDR3: CASSPRTGEDWEQYF